The rows below give T cell receptor beta chains drawn from one sample of a study of Graves' ophthalmopathy and Graves' hyperthyroidism. TCRdb redid the calling of the multiplex PCR reads with MiXCR, one entry per CDR3 protein. The sample includes 660,000 or so distinct CDR3 sequences, under 50% of them seen just once. Specimen: peripheral blood. The receptor source for this set is an adult man with Graves' ophthalmopathy. The CDR3 runs from the conserved cysteine through the conserved F or W. The D gene is left open where the match is weak. The size of a clone is reported for some rows only, either as once, few or many, or as a class for expanded clones.

J gene	D gene	clone size	V gene	CDR3 protein	CDR3 DNA
TRBJ1-1	TRBD1	many	TRBV7-9	CASRLGQGSAEAFF	TGTGCCAGCAGATTAGGACAGGGCAGTGCTGAAGCTTTCTTT
TRBJ2-7	TRBD1	-	TRBV2	CASSEGQGILRSYEQYF	TGTGCCAGCAGTGAGGGACAGGGGATATTGAGGTCCTACGAGCAGTACTTC
TRBJ2-1	TRBD2	-	TRBV7-6	CASSWGGVNEQFF	TGTGCCAGCAGCTGGGGGGGGGTAAATGAGCAGTTCTTC
TRBJ1-3	TRBD1	-	TRBV25-1	CASVQGVVSGNTIYF	TGTGCCAGCGTTCAGGGGGTCGTCTCTGGAAACACCATATATTTT
TRBJ2-7	TRBD1	many	TRBV19	CASSVGQAYEQYF	TGTGCCAGTAGTGTCGGACAGGCCTACGAGCAGTACTTC
TRBJ2-7	-	-	TRBV29-1	CSAVTGDEQYF	TGCAGCGCGGTGACAGGCGACGAGCAGTACTTC
TRBJ2-7	TRBD1	-	TRBV20-1	CSASVGGVFGQYF	TGCAGTGCTAGTGTAGGGGGCGTATTTGGGCAGTACTTC
TRBJ1-2	-	many	TRBV5-1	CASSPVGLQGSYGYTF	TGCGCCAGCAGCCCCGTTGGCCTACAGGGAAGCTATGGCTACACCTTC
TRBJ2-5	-	-	TRBV20-1	CSARSTGTQYF	TGCAGTGCTAGATCGACAGGGACCCAGTACTTC
TRBJ1-2	TRBD1	-	TRBV29-1	CSPDRGRGYTF	TGCAGCCCGGACAGGGGGAGAGGCTACACCTTC
TRBJ2-2	TRBD1	-	TRBV11-3	CASSFGQGLNTGELFF	TGTGCCAGCAGCTTCGGACAGGGGCTGAACACCGGGGAGCTGTTTTTT
TRBJ1-4	TRBD1	-	TRBV25-1	CASSERTGVNEKLFF	TGTGCCAGCAGTGAAAGGACAGGGGTTAATGAAAAACTGTTTTTT
TRBJ2-5	-	-	TRBV27	CASSLGQTSQETQYF	TGTGCCAGCAGTCTCGGACAGACCTCCCAAGAGACCCAGTACTTC
TRBJ2-5	-	many	TRBV5-4	CASSLAGAHRQETQYF	TGTGCCAGCAGCTTGGCGGGGGCGCATCGCCAAGAGACCCAGTACTTC
TRBJ2-7	TRBD1	many	TRBV12-3/TRBV12-4	CASSTGTGGNEQYF	TGTGCCAGCAGTACCGGGACAGGGGGCAACGAGCAGTACTTC
TRBJ2-5	-	-	TRBV7-3	CASSLTGSPQETQYF	TGTGCCAGCAGCTTAACGGGGTCCCCACAAGAGACCCAGTACTTC
TRBJ1-1	-	-	TRBV5-4	CASSPPRGLNTEAFF	TGTGCCAGCAGTCCCCCCCGGGGGCTGAACACTGAAGCTTTCTTT
TRBJ1-2	TRBD1	few	TRBV5-6	CASSFRDREYGYTF	TGTGCCAGCAGCTTTCGGGACAGGGAATATGGCTACACCTTC
TRBJ1-6	TRBD1	few	TRBV10-3	CASSYSDRGLNGPLHF	TGTGCCAGCAGTTACTCTGACAGGGGGCTTAACGGGCCCCTCCACTTT
TRBJ1-1	TRBD1	many	TRBV2	CASDRTGYTEAFF	TGTGCCAGCGACAGGACAGGGTACACTGAAGCTTTCTTT
TRBJ1-6	-	-	TRBV10-3	CAVSSGQMNSPLHF	TGTGCCGTCAGTTCGGGACAAATGAATTCACCCCTCCACTTT
TRBJ1-1	TRBD1	few	TRBV12-3/TRBV12-4	CASSPRTGGLLNTEAFF	TGTGCCAGCAGTCCCCGGACAGGGGGCTTATTGAACACTGAAGCTTTCTTT
TRBJ1-5	-	many	TRBV29-1	CSVGLGRGQPQHF	TGCAGCGTTGGGCTCGGGAGGGGTCAGCCCCAGCATTTT
TRBJ2-7	TRBD1	-	TRBV2	CASSGTGTGIF	TGCGCCAGCAGTGGCACCGGGACAGGTATCTTC
TRBJ1-2	-	-	TRBV24-1	CATSDYGYTF	TGTGCCACCAGTGATTATGGCTACACCTTC
TRBJ1-2	-	-	TRBV6-5	CASSYRREGLYGYTF	TGTGCCAGCAGTTACCGGCGGGAGGGCCTCTATGGCTACACCTTC
TRBJ1-1	-	-	TRBV7-3	CASSSLTPVNTEAFF	TGTGCCAGCAGCTCCCTGACCCCGGTTAACACTGAAGCTTTCTTT
TRBJ1-2	TRBD1	-	TRBV5-1	CAGSGTGDYGYTF	TGCGCCGGCAGCGGGACAGGGGACTATGGCTACACCTTC
TRBJ2-7	TRBD2	many	TRBV29-1	CSVSVAGGPKPYEQYF	TGCAGCGTTAGTGTGGCGGGAGGGCCCAAACCTTACGAGCAGTACTTC
TRBJ1-4	TRBD1	many	TRBV15	CATSIPDRRQLSTNEKLFF	TGTGCCACCAGCATCCCGGACAGGAGACAACTATCAACTAATGAAAAACTGTTTTTT
TRBJ1-2	-	many	TRBV29-1	CSVDLGLAGGYTF	TGCAGCGTTGACTTGGGGCTGGCCGGTGGCTACACCTTC
TRBJ1-1	-	-	TRBV12-3/TRBV12-4	CASSFRRTRAFF	TGTGCCAGCAGTTTCAGACGGACCCGGGCTTTCTTT
TRBJ1-5	-	few	TRBV19	CASTRGNQPQHF	TGTGCCAGTACCCGAGGGAATCAGCCCCAGCATTTT
TRBJ2-7	-	-	TRBV10-2	CASSPPGGRSYEQYF	TGTGCCAGCAGTCCTCCGGGCGGGCGCTCCTACGAGCAGTACTTC
TRBJ1-1	-	once	TRBV9	CASPPGEDTEAFF	TGTGCCAGCCCACCCGGGGAGGACACTGAAGCTTTCTTT
TRBJ2-7	TRBD2	-	TRBV5-1	CASSLVLGGSGTYEQYF	TGCGCCAGCAGCTTGGTATTGGGAGGGTCGGGCACCTACGAGCAGTACTTC
TRBJ1-6	TRBD1	many	TRBV12-3/TRBV12-4	CASSLTGDGSPLHF	TGTGCCAGCAGTCTAACAGGGGACGGTTCACCCCTCCACTTT
TRBJ2-5	TRBD2	many	TRBV7-2	CASSWGPGLGQETQYF	TGTGCCAGCAGCTGGGGCCCGGGACTAGGCCAAGAGACCCAGTACTTC
TRBJ2-5	-	many	TRBV5-6	CASSLGGHETQYF	TGTGCCAGCAGCTTGGGTGGGCACGAGACCCAGTACTTC
TRBJ2-5	TRBD2	many	TRBV29-1	CSVEALSGGTQYF	TGCAGCGTTGAAGCCCTATCGGGGGGGACCCAGTACTTC
TRBJ1-1	-	-	TRBV10-3	CAIRQDNMNTEAFF	TGTGCCATCAGGCAAGATAACATGAACACTGAAGCTTTCTTT
TRBJ1-1	-	few	TRBV6-6	CASSYSGTRNTEAFF	TGTGCCAGCAGTTACTCGGGCACACGGAACACTGAAGCTTTCTTT
TRBJ2-7	-	-	TRBV24-1	CATSDPTGELYF	TGTGCCACCAGTGATCCTACCGGGGAGCTGTACTTC
TRBJ1-1	-	-	TRBV2	CASRELAGEAFF	TGTGCCAGCAGAGAACTGGCAGGGGAAGCTTTCTTT
TRBJ2-7	-	-	TRBV10-3	CAIREGQGDYEQYF	TGTGCCATCAGGGAGGGGCAGGGAGACTACGAGCAGTACTTC
TRBJ2-7	-	-	TRBV7-2	CASSPQGGEYEQYF	TGTGCCAGCTCACCTCAGGGGGGAGAGTACGAGCAGTACTTC